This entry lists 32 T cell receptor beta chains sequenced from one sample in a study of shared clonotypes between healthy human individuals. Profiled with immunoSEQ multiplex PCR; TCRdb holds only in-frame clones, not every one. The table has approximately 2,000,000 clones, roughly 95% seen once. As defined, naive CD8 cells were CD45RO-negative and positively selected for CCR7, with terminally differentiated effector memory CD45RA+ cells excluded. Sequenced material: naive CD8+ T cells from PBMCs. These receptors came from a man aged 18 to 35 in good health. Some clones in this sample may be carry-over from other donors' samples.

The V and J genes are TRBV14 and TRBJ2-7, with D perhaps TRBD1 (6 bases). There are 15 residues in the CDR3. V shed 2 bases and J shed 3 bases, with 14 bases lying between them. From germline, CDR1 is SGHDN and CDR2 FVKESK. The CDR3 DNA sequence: TGTGCCAGCAGCCAAAACAGGGCCATCTTCTACGAGCAGTACTTC. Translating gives CASSQNRAIFYEQYF.

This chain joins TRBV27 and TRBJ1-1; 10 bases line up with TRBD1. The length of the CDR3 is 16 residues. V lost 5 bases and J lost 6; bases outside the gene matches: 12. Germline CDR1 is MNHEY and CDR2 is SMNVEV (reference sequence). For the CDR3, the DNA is TGTGCCAGCAGTGACGGGACAGGGGCAGCGTACGCTGAAGCTTTCTTT. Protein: CASSDGTGAAYAEAFF.

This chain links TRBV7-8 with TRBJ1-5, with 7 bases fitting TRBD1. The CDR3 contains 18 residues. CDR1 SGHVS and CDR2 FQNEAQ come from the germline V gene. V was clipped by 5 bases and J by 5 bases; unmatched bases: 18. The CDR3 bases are TGTGCCAGCAGCATTTTCGATTCCGGGACAGATCTCGATCAGCCCCAGCATTTT. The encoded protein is CASSIFDSGTDLDQPQHF.

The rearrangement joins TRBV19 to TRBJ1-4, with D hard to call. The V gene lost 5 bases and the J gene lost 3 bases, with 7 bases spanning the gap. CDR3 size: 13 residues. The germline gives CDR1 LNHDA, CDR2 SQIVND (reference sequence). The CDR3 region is CASSEAANEKLFF. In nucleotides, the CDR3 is TGTGCCAGTAGTGAGGCAGCTAATGAAAAACTGTTTTTT.

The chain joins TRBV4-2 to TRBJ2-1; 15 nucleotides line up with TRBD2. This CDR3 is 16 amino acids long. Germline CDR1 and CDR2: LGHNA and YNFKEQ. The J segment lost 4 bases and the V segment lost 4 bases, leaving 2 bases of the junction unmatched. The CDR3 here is CASSLGTSGGYNEQFF. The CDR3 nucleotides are TGTGCCAGCAGCCTGGGGACTAGCGGGGGGTACAATGAGCAGTTCTTC.

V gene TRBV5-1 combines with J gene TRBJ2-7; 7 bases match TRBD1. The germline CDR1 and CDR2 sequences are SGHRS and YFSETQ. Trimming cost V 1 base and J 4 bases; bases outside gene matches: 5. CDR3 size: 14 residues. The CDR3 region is CASSLRDSDYEQYF. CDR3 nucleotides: TGCGCCAGCAGCTTGAGGGACAGCGATTACGAGCAGTACTTC.

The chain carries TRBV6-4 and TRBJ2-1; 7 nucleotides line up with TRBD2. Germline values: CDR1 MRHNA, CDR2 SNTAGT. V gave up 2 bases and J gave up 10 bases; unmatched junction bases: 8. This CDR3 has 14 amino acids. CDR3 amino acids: CASSDRPGGAEQFF. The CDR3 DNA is TGTGCCAGCAGTGACCGGCCGGGGGGTGCGGAGCAGTTCTTC.

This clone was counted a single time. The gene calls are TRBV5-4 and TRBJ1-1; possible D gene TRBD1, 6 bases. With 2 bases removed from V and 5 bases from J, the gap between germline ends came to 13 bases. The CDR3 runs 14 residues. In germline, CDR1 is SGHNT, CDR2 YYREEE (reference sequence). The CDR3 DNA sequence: TGTGCCAGCAGCTTCTCGGGGGGCTTTACTGAAGCTTTCTTT. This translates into CASSFSGGFTEAFF.

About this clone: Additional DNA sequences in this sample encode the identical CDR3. The CDR3 DNA is TGTGCCAGCAGACGACTAGCGGGAGGGTCCTACGAGCAGTACTTC. Protein sequence: CASRRLAGGSYEQYF. The V and J genes are TRBV28 and TRBJ2-7, with 14 positions matching TRBD2. The CDR3 contains 15 residues. Losses at the gene ends were 6 bases for V and 1 base for J; bases not matched to a gene: 2. The germline V gene has CDR1 MDHEN and CDR2 SYDVKM. The full variable domain, in which reference TRBV28 and TRBJ2-7 provide the parts outside the CDR3, is DVKVTQSSRYLVKRTGEKVFLECVQDMDHENMFWYRQDPGLGLRLIYFSYDVKMKEKGDIPEGYSVSREKKERFSLILESASTNQTSMYLCASRRLAGGSYEQYFGPGTRLTVT.

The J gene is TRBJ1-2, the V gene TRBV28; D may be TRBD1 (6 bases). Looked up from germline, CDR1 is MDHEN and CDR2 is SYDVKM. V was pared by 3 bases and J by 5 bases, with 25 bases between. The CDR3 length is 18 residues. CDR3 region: CASSFPGGLGGGTYGYTF. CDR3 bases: TGTGCCAGCAGTTTCCCCGGGGGGCTAGGAGGGGGAACTTATGGCTACACCTTC.

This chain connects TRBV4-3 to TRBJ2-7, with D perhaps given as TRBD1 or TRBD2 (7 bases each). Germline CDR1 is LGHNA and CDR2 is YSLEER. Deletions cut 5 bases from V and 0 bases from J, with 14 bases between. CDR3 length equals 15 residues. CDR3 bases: TGCGCCAGCAGCAAGCGGGACAGCAGCTCCTACGAGCAGTACTTC. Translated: CASSKRDSSSYEQYF.

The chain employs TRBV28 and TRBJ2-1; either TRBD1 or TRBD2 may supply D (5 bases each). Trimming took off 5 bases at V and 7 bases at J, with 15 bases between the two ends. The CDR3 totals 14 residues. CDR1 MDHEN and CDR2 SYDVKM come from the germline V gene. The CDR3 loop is CASSMVRDLNEQFF. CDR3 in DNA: TGTGCCAGCAGTATGGTCCGGGACCTTAATGAGCAGTTCTTC.

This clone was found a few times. In nucleotides, the CDR3 is TGTGCCAGCAGTGGACAGAATTTCAATCAGCCCCAGCATTTT. It is translated as CASSGQNFNQPQHF. V is TRBV27 and J is TRBJ1-5, with D possibly matching TRBD1 (6 bases). The V and J ends lost 5 bases and 3 bases respectively, with 11 bases between them. CDR1 is MNHEY and CDR2 is SMNVEV in the germline V gene (reference sequence). The CDR3 has 14 amino acids.

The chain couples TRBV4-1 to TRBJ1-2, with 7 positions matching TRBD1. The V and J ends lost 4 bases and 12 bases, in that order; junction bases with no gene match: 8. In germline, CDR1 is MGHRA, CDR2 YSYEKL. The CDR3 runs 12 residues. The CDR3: CASSLKGGLHTF. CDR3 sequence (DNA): TGCGCCAGCAGCCTGAAAGGGGGCCTCCACACCTTC.

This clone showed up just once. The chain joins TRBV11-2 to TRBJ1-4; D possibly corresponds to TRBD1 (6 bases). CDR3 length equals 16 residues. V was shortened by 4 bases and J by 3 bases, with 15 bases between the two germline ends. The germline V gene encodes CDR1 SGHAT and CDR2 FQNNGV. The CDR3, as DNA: TGTGCCAGCAGCTCCCGGAAAGAGGGGGCTAATGAAAAACTGTTTTTT. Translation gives CASSSRKEGANEKLFF.

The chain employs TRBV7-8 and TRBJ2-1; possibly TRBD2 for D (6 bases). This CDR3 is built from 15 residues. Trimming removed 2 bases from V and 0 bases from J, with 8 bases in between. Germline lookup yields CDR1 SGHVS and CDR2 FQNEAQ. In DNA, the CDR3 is TGTGCCAGCAGCTTATCTAGCGCCTCCTACAATGAGCAGTTCTTC. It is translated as CASSLSSASYNEQFF.

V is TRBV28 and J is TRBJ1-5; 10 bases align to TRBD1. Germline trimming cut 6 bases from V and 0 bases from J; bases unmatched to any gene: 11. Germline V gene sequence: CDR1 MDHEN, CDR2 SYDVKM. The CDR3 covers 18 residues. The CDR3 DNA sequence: TGTGCCAGCAGCCAAGACAGGGGGCTACTTAATAGCAATCAGCCCCAGCATTTT. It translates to CASSQDRGLLNSNQPQHF. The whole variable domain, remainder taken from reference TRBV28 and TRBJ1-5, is DVKVTQSSRYLVKRTGEKVFLECVQDMDHENMFWYRQDPGLGLRLIYFSYDVKMKEKGDIPEGYSVSREKKERFSLILESASTNQTSMYLCASSQDRGLLNSNQPQHFGDGTRLSIL.

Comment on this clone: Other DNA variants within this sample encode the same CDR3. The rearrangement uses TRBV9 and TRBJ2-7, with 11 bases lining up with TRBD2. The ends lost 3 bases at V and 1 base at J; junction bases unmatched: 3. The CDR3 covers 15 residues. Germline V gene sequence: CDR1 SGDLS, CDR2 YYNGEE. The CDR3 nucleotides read TGTGCCAGCAGCGATGGGACTAGCGGATCCTACGAGCAGTACTTC. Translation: CASSDGTSGSYEQYF.

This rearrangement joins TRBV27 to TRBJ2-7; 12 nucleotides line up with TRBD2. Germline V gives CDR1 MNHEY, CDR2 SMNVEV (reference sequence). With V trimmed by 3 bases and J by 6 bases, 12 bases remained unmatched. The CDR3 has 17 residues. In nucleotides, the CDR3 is TGTGCCAGCAGTTTTCTCCGGACTAGCGGGAATTTGGTCGAGCAGTACTTC. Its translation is CASSFLRTSGNLVEQYF.

CDR3 nucleotides: TGTGCCAGCAGCTACACGGGGCGGGAGAACTACAATGAGCAGTTCTTC. Translated: CASSYTGRENYNEQFF. V is TRBV7-3 and J is TRBJ2-1; TRBD2 matches at 7 bases. The CDR3 runs 16 residues. Germline V gene data show CDR1 as SGHTA and CDR2 as FQGTGA. V was clipped by 4 bases and J by 3 bases; unmatched bases: 9.

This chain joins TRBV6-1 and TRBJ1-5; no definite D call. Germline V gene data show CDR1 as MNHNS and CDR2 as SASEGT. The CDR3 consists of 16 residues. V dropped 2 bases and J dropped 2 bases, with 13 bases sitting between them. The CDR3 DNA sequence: TGTGCCAGCAGTGAATGGAAGGATTCCGGCAATCAGCCCCAGCATTTT. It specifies CASSEWKDSGNQPQHF.

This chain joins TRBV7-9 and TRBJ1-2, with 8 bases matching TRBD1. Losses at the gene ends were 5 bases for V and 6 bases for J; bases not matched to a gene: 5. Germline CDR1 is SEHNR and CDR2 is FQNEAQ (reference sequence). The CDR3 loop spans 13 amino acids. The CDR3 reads CASSQDRADGYTF. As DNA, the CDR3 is TGTGCCAGCAGCCAGGACAGGGCGGATGGCTACACCTTC.

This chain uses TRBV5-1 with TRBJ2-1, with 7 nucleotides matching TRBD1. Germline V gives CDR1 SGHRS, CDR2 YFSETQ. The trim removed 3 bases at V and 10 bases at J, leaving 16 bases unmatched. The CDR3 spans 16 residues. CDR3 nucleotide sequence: TGCGCCAGCAGCTCCACACCGACAGGGACGGCCAACGAGCAGTTCTTC. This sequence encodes CASSSTPTGTANEQFF.

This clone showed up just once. DNA for the CDR3: TGTGCCAGTAGGGTTGAAAACGGGGGAAGGGACACTGAAGCTTTCTTT. It encodes CASRVENGGRDTEAFF. V and J are TRBV19 and TRBJ1-1; D possibly corresponds to TRBD1 (5 bases). Trimming took 6 bases from V and 3 from J, leaving 20 bases between them. Germline V gives CDR1 LNHDA, CDR2 SQIVND (reference sequence). The CDR3 loop spans 16 amino acids.

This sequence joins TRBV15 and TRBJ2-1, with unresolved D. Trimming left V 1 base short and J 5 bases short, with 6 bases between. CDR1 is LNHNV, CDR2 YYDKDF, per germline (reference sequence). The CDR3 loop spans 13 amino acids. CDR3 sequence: CATSRVPHNEQFF. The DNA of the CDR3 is TGTGCCACCAGCAGAGTACCCCACAATGAGCAGTTCTTC.

The CDR3 here is CASSEVAGIQETQYF. The CDR3 bases are TGTGCCAGCAGCGAGGTAGCGGGAATACAAGAGACCCAGTACTTC. The chain uses TRBV7-9 and TRBJ2-5, with 8 nucleotides matching TRBD2. Unmatched junction bases numbered 7, after V lost 5 bases and J lost 2 bases. The CDR3 runs to 15 residues. CDR1 and CDR2 from the germline V gene are SEHNR and FQNEAQ (reference sequence).

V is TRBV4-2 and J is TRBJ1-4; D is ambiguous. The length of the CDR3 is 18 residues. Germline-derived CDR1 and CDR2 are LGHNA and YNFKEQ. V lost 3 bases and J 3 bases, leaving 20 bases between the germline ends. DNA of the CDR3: TGTGCCAGCAGCCATGTCAGCCGAGAGGGCCCCGCTAATGAAAAACTGTTTTTT. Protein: CASSHVSREGPANEKLFF.

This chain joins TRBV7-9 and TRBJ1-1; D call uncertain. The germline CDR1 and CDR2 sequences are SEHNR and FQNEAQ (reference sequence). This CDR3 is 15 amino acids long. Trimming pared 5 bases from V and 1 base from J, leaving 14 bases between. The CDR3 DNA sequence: TGTGCCAGCAGCCCAGTCAGTATTCGGAACACTGAAGCTTTCTTT. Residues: CASSPVSIRNTEAFF.

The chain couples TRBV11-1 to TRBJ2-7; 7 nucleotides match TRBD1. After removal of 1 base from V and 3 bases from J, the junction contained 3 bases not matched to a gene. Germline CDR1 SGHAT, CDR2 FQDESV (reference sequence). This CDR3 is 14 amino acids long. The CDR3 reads CASSLGQGHYEQYF. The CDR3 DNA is TGTGCCAGCAGCTTAGGACAGGGCCACTACGAGCAGTACTTC.

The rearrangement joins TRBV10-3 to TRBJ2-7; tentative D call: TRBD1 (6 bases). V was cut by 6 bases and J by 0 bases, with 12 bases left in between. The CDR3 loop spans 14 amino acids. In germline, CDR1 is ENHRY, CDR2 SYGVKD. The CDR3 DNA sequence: TGTGCCATCAGGCCCCGGGACAACTCCTACGAGCAGTACTTC. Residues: CAIRPRDNSYEQYF.

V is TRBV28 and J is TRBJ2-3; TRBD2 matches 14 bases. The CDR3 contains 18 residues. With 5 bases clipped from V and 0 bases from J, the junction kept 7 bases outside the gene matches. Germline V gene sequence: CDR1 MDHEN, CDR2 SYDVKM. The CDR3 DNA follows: TGTGCCAGCAGTAGACTAGCGGGAGGGCCTTCTAGCACAGATACGCAGTATTTT. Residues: CASSRLAGGPSSTDTQYF.

In DNA form, the CDR3 reads TGTGCCAGCAGCGCCGGGTCTAGCGGGTCTTACAATGAGCAGTTCTTC. Protein product: CASSAGSSGSYNEQFF. This chain links TRBV9 with TRBJ2-1, with TRBD2 matching over 8 bases. Trimming at V came to 3 bases and at J to 4 bases, leaving 9 bases not matched to a gene. Per the germline V gene, CDR1 is SGDLS and CDR2 is YYNGEE. This CDR3 contains 16 residues.